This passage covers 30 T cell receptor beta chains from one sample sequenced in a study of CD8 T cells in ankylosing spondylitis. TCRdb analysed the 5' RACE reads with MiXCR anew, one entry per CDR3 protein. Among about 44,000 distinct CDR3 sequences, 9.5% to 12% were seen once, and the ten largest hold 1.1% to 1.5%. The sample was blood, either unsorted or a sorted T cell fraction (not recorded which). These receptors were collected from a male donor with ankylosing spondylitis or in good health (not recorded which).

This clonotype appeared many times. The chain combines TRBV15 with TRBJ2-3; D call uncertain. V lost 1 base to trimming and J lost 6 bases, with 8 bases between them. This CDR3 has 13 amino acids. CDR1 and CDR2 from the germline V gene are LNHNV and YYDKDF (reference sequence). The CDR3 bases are TGTGCCACCAGCAGAGCTCCAAAGGATACGCAGTATTTT. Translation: CATSRAPKDTQYF.

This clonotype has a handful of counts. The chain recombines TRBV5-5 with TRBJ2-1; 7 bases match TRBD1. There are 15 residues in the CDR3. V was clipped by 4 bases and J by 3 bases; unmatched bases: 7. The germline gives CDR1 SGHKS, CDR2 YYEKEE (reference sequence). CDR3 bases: TGTGCCAGCAGCGCCTCGGGACAGAACTACAATGAGCAGTTCTTC. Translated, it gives CASSASGQNYNEQFF.

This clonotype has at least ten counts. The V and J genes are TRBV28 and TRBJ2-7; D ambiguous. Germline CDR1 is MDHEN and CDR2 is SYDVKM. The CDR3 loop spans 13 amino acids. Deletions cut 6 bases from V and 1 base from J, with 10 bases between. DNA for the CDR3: TGTGCCAGCAGCTCCCCTGAGTCCTACGAGCAGTACTTC. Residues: CASSSPESYEQYF.

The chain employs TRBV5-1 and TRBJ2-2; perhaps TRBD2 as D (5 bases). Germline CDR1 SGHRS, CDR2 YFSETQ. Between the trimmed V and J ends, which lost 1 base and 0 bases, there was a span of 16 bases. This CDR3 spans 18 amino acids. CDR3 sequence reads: CASSLSGHGPSNTGELFF. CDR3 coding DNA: TGCGCCAGCAGCTTGAGCGGTCACGGACCCTCGAACACCGGGGAGCTGTTTTTT.

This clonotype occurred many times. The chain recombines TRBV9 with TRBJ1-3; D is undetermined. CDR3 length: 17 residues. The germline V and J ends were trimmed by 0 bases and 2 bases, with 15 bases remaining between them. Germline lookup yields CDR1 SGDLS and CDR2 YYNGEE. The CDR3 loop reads CASSVDPPWVPGNTIYF. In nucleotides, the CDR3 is TGTGCCAGCAGCGTAGACCCTCCTTGGGTCCCTGGAAACACCATATATTTT.

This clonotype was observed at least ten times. CDR3 region: CASSRRQAATNEKLFF. For the CDR3, the DNA is TGCGCCAGCAGCAGACGACAGGCTGCAACTAATGAAAAACTGTTTTTT. The chain combines TRBV5-1 with TRBJ1-4; perhaps TRBD1 as D (6 bases). Germline loops: CDR1 SGHRS, CDR2 YFSETQ. Trimming took 4 bases from V and 0 from J, leaving 13 bases between them. The length of the CDR3 is 16 residues.

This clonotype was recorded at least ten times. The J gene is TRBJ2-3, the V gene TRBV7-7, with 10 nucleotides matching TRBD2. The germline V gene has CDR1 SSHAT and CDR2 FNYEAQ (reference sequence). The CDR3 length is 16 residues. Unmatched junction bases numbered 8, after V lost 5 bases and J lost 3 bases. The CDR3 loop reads CASSQGLAENTDTQYF. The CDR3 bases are TGTGCCAGCAGCCAAGGACTAGCGGAGAATACAGATACGCAGTATTTT.

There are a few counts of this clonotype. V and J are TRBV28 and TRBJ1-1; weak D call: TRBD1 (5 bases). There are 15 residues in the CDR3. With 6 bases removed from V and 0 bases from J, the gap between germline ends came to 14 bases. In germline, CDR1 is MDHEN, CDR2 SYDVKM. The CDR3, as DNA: TGTGCCAGCAGCCCCCCAACAGGTATGAACACTGAAGCTTTCTTT. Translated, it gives CASSPPTGMNTEAFF.

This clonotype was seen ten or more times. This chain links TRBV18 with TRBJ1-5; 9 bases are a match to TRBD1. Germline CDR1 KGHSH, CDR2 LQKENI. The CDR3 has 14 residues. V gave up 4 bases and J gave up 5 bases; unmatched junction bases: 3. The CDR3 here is CASSLDRGDQPQHF. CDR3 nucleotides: TGTGCCAGCTCACTGGACAGGGGCGATCAGCCCCAGCATTTT.

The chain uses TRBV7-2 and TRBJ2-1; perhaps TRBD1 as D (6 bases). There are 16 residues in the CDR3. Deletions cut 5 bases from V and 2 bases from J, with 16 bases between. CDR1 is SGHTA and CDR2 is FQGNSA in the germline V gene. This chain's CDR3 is CASSPRTALAYNEQFF. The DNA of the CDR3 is TGTGCCAGCAGCCCTAGGACAGCACTAGCCTACAATGAGCAGTTCTTC. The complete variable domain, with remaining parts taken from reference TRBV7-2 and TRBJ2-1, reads GAGVSQSPSNKVTEKGKDVELRCDPISGHTALYWYRQSLGQGLEFLIYFQGNSAPDKSGLPSDRFSAERTGGSVSTLTIQRTQQEDSAVYLCASSPRTALAYNEQFFGPGTRLTVL.

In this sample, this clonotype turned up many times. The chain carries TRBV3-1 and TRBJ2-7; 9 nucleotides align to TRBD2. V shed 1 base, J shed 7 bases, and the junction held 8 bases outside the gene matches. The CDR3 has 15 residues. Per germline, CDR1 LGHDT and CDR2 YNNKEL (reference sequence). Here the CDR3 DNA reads TGTGCCAGCAGCCAAGTCGGGGGAACTAGCGGGGAGCAGTACTTC. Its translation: CASSQVGGTSGEQYF.

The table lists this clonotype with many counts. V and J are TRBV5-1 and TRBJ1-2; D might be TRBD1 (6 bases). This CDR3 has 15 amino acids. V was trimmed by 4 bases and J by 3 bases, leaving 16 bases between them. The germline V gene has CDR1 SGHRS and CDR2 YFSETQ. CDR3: CASSPQTGGYYGYTF. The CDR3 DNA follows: TGCGCCAGCAGCCCTCAGACAGGAGGCTACTATGGCTACACCTTC.

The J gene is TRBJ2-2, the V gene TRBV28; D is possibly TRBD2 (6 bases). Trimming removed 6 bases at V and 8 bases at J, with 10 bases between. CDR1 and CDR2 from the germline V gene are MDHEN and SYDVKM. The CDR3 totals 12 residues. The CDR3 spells CASSILAGELFF. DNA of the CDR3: TGTGCCAGCAGCATACTAGCTGGGGAGCTGTTTTTT.

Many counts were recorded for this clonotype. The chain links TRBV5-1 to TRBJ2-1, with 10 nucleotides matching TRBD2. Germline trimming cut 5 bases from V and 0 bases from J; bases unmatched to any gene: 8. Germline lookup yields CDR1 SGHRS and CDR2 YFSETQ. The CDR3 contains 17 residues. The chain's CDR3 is CASRPGLAVSSYNEQFF. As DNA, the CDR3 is TGCGCCAGCAGACCCGGACTAGCGGTTAGCTCCTACAATGAGCAGTTCTTC.

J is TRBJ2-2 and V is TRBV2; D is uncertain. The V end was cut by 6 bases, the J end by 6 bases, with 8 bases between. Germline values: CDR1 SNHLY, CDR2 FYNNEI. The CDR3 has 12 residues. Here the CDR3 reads CASRRGAGELFF. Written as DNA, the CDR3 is TGTGCCAGCAGGCGTGGGGCCGGGGAGCTGTTTTTT.

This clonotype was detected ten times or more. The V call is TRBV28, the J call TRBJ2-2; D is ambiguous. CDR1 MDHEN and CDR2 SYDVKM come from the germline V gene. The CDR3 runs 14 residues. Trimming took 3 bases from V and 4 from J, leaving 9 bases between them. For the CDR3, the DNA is TGTGCCAGCAGTTTTGGGCTAATCACCGGGGAGCTGTTTTTT. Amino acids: CASSFGLITGELFF. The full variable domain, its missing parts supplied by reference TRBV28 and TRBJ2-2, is DVKVTQSSRYLVKRTGEKVFLECVQDMDHENMFWYRQDPGLGLRLIYFSYDVKMKEKGDIPEGYSVSREKKERFSLILESASTNQTSMYLCASSFGLITGELFFGEGSRLTVL.

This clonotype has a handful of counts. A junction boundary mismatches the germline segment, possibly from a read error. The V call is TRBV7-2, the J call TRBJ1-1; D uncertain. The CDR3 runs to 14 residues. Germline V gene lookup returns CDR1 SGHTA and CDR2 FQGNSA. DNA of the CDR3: TGTGCCAGCAGCTTCCCAGGCGGGCAGACTGAAGATTTCTTT. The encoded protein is CASSFPGGQTEDFF.

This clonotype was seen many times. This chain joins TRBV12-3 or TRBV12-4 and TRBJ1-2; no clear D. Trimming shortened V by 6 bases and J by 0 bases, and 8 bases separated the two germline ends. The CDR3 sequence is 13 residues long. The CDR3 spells CASRLDTNYGYTF. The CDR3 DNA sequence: TGTGCCAGCAGGCTTGATACTAACTATGGCTACACCTTC.

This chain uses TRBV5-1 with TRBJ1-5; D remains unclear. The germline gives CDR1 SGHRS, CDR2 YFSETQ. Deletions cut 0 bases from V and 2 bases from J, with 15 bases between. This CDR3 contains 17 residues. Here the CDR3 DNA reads TGCGCCAGCAGCTTGGATTGGCGGCGGGAGGGCAATCAGCCCCAGCATTTT. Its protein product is CASSLDWRREGNQPQHF.

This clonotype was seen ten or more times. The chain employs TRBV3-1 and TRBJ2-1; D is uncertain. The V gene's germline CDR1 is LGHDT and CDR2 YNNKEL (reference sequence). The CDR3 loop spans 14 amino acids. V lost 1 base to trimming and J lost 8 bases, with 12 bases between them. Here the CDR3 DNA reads TGTGCCAGCAGCCAAGGGACCTTTATCGATGAGCAGTTCTTC. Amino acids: CASSQGTFIDEQFF.

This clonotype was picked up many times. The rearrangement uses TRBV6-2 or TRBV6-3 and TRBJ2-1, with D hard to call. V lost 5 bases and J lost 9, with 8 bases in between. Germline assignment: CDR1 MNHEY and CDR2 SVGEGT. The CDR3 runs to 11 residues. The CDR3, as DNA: TGTGCCAGCAGTAACGTGGGTGAGCAGTTCTTC. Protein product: CASSNVGEQFF.

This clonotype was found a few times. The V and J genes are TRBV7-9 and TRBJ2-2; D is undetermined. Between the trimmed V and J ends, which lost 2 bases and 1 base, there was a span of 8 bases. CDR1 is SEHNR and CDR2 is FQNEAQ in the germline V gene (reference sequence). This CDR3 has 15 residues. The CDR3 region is CASSLTVRNTGELFF. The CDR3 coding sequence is TGTGCCAGCAGCTTAACGGTTAGGAACACCGGGGAGCTGTTTTTT. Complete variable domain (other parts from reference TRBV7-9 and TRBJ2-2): DTGVSQNPRHKITKRGQNVTFRCDPISEHNRLYWYRQTLGQGPEFLTYFQNEAQLEKSRLLSDRFSAERPKGSFSTLEIQRTEQGDSAMYLCASSLTVRNTGELFFGEGSRLTVL.

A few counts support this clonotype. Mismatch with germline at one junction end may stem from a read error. The CDR3 sequence is CASTLGGASQPQHF. CDR3 bases: TGTGCCAGCACCTTAGGGGGGGCAAGTCAGCCCCAGCATTTT. The V call is TRBV7-8, the J call TRBJ1-5, with D possibly TRBD1 on 6 matching bases. Germline V gives CDR1 SGHVS, CDR2 FQNEAQ. The CDR3 is 14 residues long.

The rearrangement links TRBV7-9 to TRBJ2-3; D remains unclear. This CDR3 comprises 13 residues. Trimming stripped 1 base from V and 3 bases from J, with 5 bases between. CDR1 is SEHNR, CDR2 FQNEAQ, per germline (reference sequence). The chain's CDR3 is CASSLVGTDTQYF. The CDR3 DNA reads TGTGCCAGCAGCTTAGTTGGTACAGATACGCAGTATTTT.

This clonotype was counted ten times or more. The CDR3 nucleotides are TGTGCCAGCAGCCGCGGGGAGGGCCGTAGCAATCAGCCCCAGCATTTT. Amino acids: CASSRGEGRSNQPQHF. This sequence joins TRBV6-1 and TRBJ1-5; D gene ambiguous. CDR1 is MNHNS, CDR2 SASEGT, per germline. The ends were cut back, 6 bases at V and 0 bases at J, with 15 bases in the middle. This CDR3 region has 16 residues.

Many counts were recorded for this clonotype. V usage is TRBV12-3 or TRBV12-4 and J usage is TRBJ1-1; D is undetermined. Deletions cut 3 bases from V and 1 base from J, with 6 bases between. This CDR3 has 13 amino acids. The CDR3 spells CASSFNRNTEAFF. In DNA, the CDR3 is TGTGCCAGCAGTTTTAACAGGAACACTGAAGCTTTCTTT.

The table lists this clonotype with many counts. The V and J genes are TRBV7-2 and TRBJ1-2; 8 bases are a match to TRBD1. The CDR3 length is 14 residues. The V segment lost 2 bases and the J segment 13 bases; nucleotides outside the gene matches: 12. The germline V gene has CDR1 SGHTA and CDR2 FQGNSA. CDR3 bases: TGTGCCAGCAGCTTAAGACCGGACAGGGCCGTTTTCACCTTC. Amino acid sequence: CASSLRPDRAVFTF.

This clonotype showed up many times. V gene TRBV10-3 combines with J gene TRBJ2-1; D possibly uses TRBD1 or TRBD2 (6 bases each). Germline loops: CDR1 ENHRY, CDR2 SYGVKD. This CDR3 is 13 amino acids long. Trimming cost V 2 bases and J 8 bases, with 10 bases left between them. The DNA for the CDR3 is TGTGCCATCAGTGAGATCGGGGGCGATGAGCAGTTCTTC. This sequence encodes CAISEIGGDEQFF.

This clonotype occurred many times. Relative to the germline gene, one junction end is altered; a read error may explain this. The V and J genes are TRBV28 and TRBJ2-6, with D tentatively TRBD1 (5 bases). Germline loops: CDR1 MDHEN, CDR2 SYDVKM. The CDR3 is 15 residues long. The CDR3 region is CASSWALSGANVLTF. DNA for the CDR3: TGTGCCAGCAGTTGGGCGCTCTCTGGGGCCAACGTCCTGACCTTC.

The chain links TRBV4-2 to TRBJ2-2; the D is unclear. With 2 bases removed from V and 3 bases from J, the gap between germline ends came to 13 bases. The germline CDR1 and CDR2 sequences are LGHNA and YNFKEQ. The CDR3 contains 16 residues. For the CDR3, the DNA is TGTGCCAGCAGCCAACTCAGGCCAGAGGACACCGGGGAGCTGTTTTTT. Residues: CASSQLRPEDTGELFF.